The TCR beta chain described here comes from a study of blood T cell repertoires in COVID-19. In the study overall: The United States, Italy and Spain supplied acute and convalescent COVID-19 samples.

Measured with immunoSEQ multiplex PCR; TCRdb has only the in-frame clones, and not every one. The top ten hold approximately 2.6% of the sample, which has 200,000 or so clones, 80% to 90% seen once. The receptor was isolated from a man aged 50 to 59 who had recovered from COVID-19. Sequencing was done on a sample of peripheral blood.

DNA of the CDR3: TGTGCCAGCAGCCCCGGGGGGTCCTACGAGCAGTACTTC. This encodes CASSPGGSYEQYF. The chain couples TRBV5-6 to TRBJ2-7; 7 bases agree with TRBD2. Per germline, CDR1 SGHDT and CDR2 YYEEEE. The length of the CDR3 is 13 residues. J was trimmed by 1 base and V by 4 bases; bases with no gene match: 2.